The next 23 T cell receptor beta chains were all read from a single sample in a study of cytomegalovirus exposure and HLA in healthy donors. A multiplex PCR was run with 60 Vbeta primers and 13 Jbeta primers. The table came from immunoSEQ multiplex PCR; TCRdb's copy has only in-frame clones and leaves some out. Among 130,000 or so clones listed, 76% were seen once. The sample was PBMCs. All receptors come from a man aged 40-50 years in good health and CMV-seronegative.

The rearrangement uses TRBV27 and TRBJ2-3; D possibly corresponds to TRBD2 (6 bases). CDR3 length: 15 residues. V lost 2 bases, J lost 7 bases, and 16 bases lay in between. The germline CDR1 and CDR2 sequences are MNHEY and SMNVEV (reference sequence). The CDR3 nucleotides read TGTGCCAGCAGTTTAAGCTTTAGCGGAGTAAATACGCAGTATTTT. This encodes CASSLSFSGVNTQYF.

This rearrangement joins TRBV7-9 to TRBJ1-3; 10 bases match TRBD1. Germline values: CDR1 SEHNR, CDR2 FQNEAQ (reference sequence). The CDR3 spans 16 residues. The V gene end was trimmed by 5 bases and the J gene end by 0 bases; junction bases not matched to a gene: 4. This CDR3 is CASSQGQGNSGNTIYF. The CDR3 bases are TGTGCCAGCAGCCAGGGACAGGGGAACTCTGGAAACACCATATATTTT.

CDR3 amino acids: CSEKGGLGNEQFF. Here the CDR3 DNA reads TGCAGCGAGAAAGGAGGGCTCGGCAATGAGCAGTTCTTC. The rearrangement uses TRBV29-1 and TRBJ2-1; D is possibly TRBD2 (6 bases). CDR3 length: 13 amino acids. V dropped 7 bases and J dropped 6 bases, with 16 bases sitting between them. CDR1 and CDR2 (germline): SQVTM, ANQGSEA.

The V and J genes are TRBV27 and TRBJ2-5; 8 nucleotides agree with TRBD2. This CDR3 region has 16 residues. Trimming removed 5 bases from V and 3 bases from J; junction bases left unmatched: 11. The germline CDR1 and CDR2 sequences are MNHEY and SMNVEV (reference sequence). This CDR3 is CASSTYQGLVEETQYF. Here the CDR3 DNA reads TGTGCCAGCAGTACTTACCAGGGACTAGTAGAAGAGACCCAGTACTTC.

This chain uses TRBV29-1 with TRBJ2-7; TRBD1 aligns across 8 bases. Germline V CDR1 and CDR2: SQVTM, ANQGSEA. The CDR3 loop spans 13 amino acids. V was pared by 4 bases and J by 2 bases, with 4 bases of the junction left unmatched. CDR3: CSVGGTGPYEQYF. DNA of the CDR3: TGCAGCGTTGGGGGGACAGGTCCCTACGAGCAGTACTTC.

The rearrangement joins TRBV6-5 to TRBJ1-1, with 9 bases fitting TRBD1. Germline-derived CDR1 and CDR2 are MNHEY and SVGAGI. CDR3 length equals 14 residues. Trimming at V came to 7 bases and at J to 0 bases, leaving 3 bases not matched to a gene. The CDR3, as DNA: TGTGCCAGCACCGGGACAGGGATGAACACTGAAGCTTTCTTT. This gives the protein CASTGTGMNTEAFF.

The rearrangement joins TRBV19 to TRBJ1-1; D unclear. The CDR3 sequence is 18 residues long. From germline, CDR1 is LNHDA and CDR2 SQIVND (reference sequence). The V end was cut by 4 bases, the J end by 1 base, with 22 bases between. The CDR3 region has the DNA TGTGCCAGTAGTAACCCCCCCGAGTGGGAGCCATGGAACACTGAAGCTTTCTTT. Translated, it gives CASSNPPEWEPWNTEAFF.

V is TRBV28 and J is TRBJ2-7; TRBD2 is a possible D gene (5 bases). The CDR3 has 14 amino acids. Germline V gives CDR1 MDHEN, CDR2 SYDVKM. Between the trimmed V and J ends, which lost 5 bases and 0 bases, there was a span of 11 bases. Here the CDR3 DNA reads TGTGCCAGCAGTACCGGGATTTACTCCTACGAGCAGTACTTC. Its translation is CASSTGIYSYEQYF.

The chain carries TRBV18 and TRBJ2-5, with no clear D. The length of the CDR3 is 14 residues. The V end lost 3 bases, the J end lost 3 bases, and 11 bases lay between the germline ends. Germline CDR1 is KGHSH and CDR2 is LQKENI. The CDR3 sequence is CASSPSPREETQYF. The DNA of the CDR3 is TGTGCCAGCTCACCCTCACCCCGGGAAGAGACCCAGTACTTC.

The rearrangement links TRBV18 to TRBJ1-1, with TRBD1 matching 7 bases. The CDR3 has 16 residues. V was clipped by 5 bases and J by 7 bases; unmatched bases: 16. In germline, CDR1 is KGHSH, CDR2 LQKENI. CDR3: CASSTATKGQHFEAFF. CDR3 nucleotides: TGTGCCAGCTCAACAGCGACAAAGGGACAGCACTTTGAAGCTTTCTTT.

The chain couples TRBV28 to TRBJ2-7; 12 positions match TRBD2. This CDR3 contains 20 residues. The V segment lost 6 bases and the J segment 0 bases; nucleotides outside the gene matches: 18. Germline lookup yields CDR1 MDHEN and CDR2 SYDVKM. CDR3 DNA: TGTGCCAGCAGCGCGCGGGGCCGGACTAGCGGGACTCCTAGCTCCTACGAGCAGTACTTC. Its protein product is CASSARGRTSGTPSSYEQYF.

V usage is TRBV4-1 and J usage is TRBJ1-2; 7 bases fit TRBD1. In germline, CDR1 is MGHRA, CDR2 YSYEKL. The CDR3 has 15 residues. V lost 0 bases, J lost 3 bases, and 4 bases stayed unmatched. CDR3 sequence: CASSQEARGYYGYTF. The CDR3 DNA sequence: TGCGCCAGCAGCCAAGAGGCCAGGGGGTACTATGGCTACACCTTC.

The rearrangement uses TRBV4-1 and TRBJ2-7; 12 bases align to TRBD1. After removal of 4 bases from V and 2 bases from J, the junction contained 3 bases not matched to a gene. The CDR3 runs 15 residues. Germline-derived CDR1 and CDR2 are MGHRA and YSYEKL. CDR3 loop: CASSLGTGGTYEQYF. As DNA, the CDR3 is TGCGCCAGCAGCCTCGGGACAGGGGGCACCTACGAGCAGTACTTC.

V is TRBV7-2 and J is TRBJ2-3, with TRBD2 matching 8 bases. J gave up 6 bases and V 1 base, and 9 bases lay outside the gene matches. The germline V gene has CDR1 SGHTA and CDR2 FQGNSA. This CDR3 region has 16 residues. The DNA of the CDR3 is TGTGCCAGCAGCTTAGGCGGTAGCGGGGCAGGGGATACGCAGTATTTT. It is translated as CASSLGGSGAGDTQYF.

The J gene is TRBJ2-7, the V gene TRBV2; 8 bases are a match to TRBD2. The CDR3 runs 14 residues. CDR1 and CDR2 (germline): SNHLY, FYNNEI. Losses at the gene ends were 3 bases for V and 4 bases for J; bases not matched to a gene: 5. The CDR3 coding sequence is TGTGCCAGCAGTGAGAGGACTAGCAGGTACGAGCAGTACTTC. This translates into CASSERTSRYEQYF.

The CDR3 coding sequence is TGCGCCAGCAGCTTGGGGGGGACAGGGCCAACTAATGAAAAACTGTTTTTT. Its translation: CASSLGGTGPTNEKLFF. V gene TRBV5-1 combines with J gene TRBJ1-4, with 9 bases fitting TRBD1. V lost 0 bases, J lost 0 bases, and 3 bases stayed unmatched. The CDR3 runs to 17 residues. CDR1 and CDR2 (germline): SGHRS, YFSETQ.

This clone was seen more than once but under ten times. The CDR3 loop is CASSLERTGDIQYF. For the CDR3, the DNA is TGCGCCAGCAGCTTGGAACGTACAGGGGACATTCAGTACTTC. The genes are TRBV5-1 and TRBJ2-4; 7 nucleotides line up with TRBD1. CDR1 is SGHRS, CDR2 YFSETQ, per germline. CDR3 size: 14 residues. V lost 0 bases and J lost 8; bases outside the gene matches: 5.

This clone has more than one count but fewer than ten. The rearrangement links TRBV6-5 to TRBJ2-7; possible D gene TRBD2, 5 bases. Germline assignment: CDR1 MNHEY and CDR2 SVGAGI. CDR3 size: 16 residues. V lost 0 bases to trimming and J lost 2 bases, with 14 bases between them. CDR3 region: CASSYSGGGTPYEQYF. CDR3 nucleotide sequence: TGTGCCAGCAGTTACTCAGGAGGCGGCACGCCCTACGAGCAGTACTTC.

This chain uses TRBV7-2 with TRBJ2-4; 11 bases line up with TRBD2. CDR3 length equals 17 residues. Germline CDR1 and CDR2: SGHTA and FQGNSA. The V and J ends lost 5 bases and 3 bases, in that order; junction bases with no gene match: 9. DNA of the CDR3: TGTGCCAGCAGCCTGTCCACTAGCGGGAGAAACAAAAACATTCAGTACTTC. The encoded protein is CASSLSTSGRNKNIQYF.

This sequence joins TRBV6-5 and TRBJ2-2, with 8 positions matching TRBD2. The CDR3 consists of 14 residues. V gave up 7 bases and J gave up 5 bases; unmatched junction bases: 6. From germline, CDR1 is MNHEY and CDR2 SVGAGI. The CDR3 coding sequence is TGTGCCAGCACGTTTACGGGGGGGACCGGGGAGCTGTTTTTT. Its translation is CASTFTGGTGELFF.

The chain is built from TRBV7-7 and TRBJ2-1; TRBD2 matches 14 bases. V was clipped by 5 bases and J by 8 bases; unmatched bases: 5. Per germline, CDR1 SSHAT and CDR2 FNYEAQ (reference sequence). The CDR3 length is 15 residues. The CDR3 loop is CASSPGTSGSYEQFF. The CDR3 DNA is TGTGCCAGCAGCCCCGGGACTAGCGGGAGTTATGAGCAGTTCTTC. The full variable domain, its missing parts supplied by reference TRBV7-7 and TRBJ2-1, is GAGVSQSPRYKVTKRGQDVTLRCDPISSHATLYWYQQALGQGPEFLTYFNYEAQPDKSGLPSDRFSAERPEGSISTLTIQRTEQRDSAMYRCASSPGTSGSYEQFFGPGTRLTVL.

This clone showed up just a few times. The CDR3 is CASSQGLDKQFF. CDR3 bases: TGTGCCAGCAGTCAGGGCCTTGATAAGCAGTTCTTC. This chain connects TRBV5-6 to TRBJ2-1, with a weak D call TRBD1 (5 bases). The V gene lost 5 bases and the J gene lost 11 bases, with 14 bases spanning the gap. The V gene's germline CDR1 is SGHDT and CDR2 YYEEEE. This CDR3 is 12 amino acids long.

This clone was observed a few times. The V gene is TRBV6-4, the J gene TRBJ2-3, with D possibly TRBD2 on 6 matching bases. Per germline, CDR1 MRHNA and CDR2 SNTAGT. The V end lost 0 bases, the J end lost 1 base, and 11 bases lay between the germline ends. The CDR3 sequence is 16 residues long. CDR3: CASSDSYGSGTDTQYF. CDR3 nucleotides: TGTGCCAGCAGTGACTCTTACGGGAGCGGCACAGATACGCAGTATTTT.